This T cell receptor beta chain was recovered during a study of shared T cell receptors in the human thymus. The assay was immunoSEQ multiplex PCR, and TCRdb's table has in-frame clones only and misses some. The profile covers around 730,000 clones, with over 75% appearing a single time and about 0.011% taken by the ten largest. The CDR3 has 13 amino acids. With 1 base removed from V and 2 bases from J, the gap between germline ends came to 3 bases. Germline CDR1 MNHNY, CDR2 SVGAGI (reference sequence). The sample was also reused in another study, on human thymus T cells. That study adds: Those donating were healthy Finnish infants in corrective surgery for congenital heart defects. Resections obtained during corrective heart surgery supplied the thymus tissue. Use of V and J genes seemed skewed within the thymic and blood repertoires. Unrelated people showed highly overlapping thymic repertoires, related research reported.

The rearrangement joins TRBV6-6 to TRBJ1-3; D unresolved. What was sequenced was thymocytes. This TCR came from a girl less than two years old with a congenital heart defect. The CDR3 region has the DNA TGTGCCAGCAGTTACTTTACTGGAAACACCATATATTTT. Translation gives CASSYFTGNTIYF.